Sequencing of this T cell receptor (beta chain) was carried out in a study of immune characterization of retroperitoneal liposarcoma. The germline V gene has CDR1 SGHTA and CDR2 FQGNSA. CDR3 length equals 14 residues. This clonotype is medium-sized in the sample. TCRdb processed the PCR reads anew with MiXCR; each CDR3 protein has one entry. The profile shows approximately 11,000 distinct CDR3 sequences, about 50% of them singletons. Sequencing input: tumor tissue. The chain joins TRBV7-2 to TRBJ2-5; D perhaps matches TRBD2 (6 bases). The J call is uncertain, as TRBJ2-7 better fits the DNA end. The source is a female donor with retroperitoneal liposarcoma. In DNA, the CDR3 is TGTGCCAGCAGCATATCGGGAGAACGGTACGAGCAGTACTTC. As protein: CASSISGERYEQYF.